This T cell receptor (beta chain) originates from a study of identical twins (dated by TCRdb to the mid-2010s). In the study overall: To test whether fetal clonotypes persist, this study deep-sequenced TCR alpha and beta repertoires from monozygotic twins, from unrelated adults of various ages, and from cord blood. Replicate twin experiments were performed at different times using different library preparation protocols to rule out contamination. Points the paper makes about the study in general: Compared with coincidental sharing between unrelated individuals, out-of-frame TCR alpha sequences shared between twins had an excess of sequences with low generation probability. Because the same donors could not be followed over many years, the conclusions depended on cross-sectional statistical analysis. Invariant T cells such as MAIT and iNKT could partly confound zero-insertion analyses, although diverse VJ usage argued against such confounding for most clonotypes. Fewer insertions were carried by abundant cord blood beta clonotypes, a similar but weaker trend appeared in young adult naive repertoires, and no such trend appeared in memory repertoires. In monozygotic twins, recombination models systematically underestimated out-of-frame TCR alpha sharing, but the models matched the sharing seen between unrelated individuals. The excess sharing between twins in beta out-of-frame sequences was weaker because fewer shared sequences reduced the signal-to-noise ratio.

This clonotype was counted between two and nine times. Its antigen remains undetermined. No base-level quality is on record; no much larger clone is a single base apart. Preparation of the library involved 5' RACE. The sequencing machine was an Illumina HiSeq 2000. Template switching introduced a universal primer binding site; the final cDNA contained a unique molecular identifier, enabling accurate counting of TCR cDNA molecules. Specific primers in the conserved constant-segment region were used to synthesize first-strand cDNA for the TCR alpha and beta chains. To control for contamination, each cDNA library was double barcoded with a SMART-Mk sample barcode plus Illumina barcodes. TruSeq adapter sequences, together with Illumina sample barcodes, were added in two successive PCR steps. The Illumina HiSeq platform was used with custom primers to sequence TCR alpha and beta cDNA libraries. Per the source publication's procedure: Unique molecular identifiers were extracted from raw reads with MiGEC, and CDR3 positions were determined with MiXCR. For each individual, recombination models were inferred using an EM algorithm with the repgenHMM and IGoR tools. The tcR package in R was used for shared clonotype analysis, with sharing normalized by the product of cloneset sizes. To study raw recombination free of thymic and clonal selection effects, out-of-frame nonproductive sequences were analyzed. The public reads were reprocessed in TCRdb via fastp at Q25 and MiXCR, keeping in-frame beta chains. Each CDR3 protein appears once, grouped with its most common genes and DNA. The V and J calls shown here were made by TCRdb, not taken from the authors' results. In all, the sample holds hundreds of thousands of distinct CDR3 sequences, and about 9.4% of those were seen once. The top ten clonotypes cover 0.98% of the sample.

Only healthy Caucasian donors were included. The twin cohort consisted of three pairs of female monozygotic twins, all aged roughly 18 to 29 years. Peripheral blood mononuclear cells were used as the source from which RNA for TCR libraries was isolated. In the germline V gene, CDR1 corresponds to MNHEY and CDR2 to SVGEGT. Between the V and J ends, shortened by 0 bases and 8 bases respectively, the junction contains 7 bases. The CDR3 numbers 13 residues from cysteine through phenylalanine. Only the CDR3 part of the read is kept: 39 bases, read in frame from the first base. These records were also assigned to another study, of yellow fever vaccine responses in identical twins. Taken from the second paper: According to the authors, in identical twins the way T cells responded to vaccination appeared partly convergent and partly personalized. Focusing on identical twins, the study followed the T cell clones that responded to the vaccine, and did so with precision.

The sample comprised PBMCs. The rearranged segments are TRBV6-2 or TRBV6-3 and TRBJ2-2, with no reliable assignment of the D segment. The receptor was isolated from a woman aged 18 to 35 in good health. Read as DNA, the sequence is TGTGCCAGCAGTTACTCGAATTTAGGGGAGCTGTTTTTT. Translated, this is CASSYSNLGELFF.